This passage covers 6 T cell receptor beta chains from one sample sequenced in a study of metastatic and nonmetastatic thyroid tumors. No treatment of any kind had been given to any patient before thyroid surgery. TCRdb ran MiXCR on the PCR reads. The table lists around 15,000 clones, 20% to 25% of them singletons. Input material: adjacent normal tissue. The receptors stem from a female donor with papillary thyroid cancer or a benign thyroid nodule (not recorded which). Some clones in this sample may be carry-over from other donors' samples.

In its sample, this clone was seen many times. One base away lies a much larger clone, so this may be a sequencing read error. Other DNA variants within this sample encode the same CDR3. This chain uses TRBV11-2 with TRBJ1-2, with unresolved D. Germline CDR1 is SGHAT and CDR2 is FQNNGV. CDR3 length equals 16 residues. The V and J ends lost 2 bases and 3 bases respectively, with 16 bases between them. The CDR3 reads CASSLTTVTGHYGYTF. CDR3 sequence (DNA): TGTGCCAGCAGCTTAACCACCGTTACGGGTCACTATGGCTACACCTTC.

Notes on this clone: At one end the junction does not follow the germline gene, possibly because of a read error. CDR3 sequence (DNA): TGCAGTGCTAGGGCTCAGGCGATCTGCGGGAGGACCACATATACGCAGTATTTT. This sequence encodes CSARAQAICGRTTYTQYF. The chain uses TRBV20-1 and TRBJ2-3, with TRBD2 matching 8 bases. The CDR3 sequence is 18 residues long. Germline CDR1 reads DFQATT; CDR2 reads SNEGSKA (reference sequence).

In this sample, this clone turned up many times. The sample has other DNA sequences that encode this CDR3 too. The V call is TRBV5-1, the J call TRBJ1-2; D not resolved. The V and J ends lost 2 bases and 4 bases respectively, with 9 bases between them. The CDR3 covers 13 residues. Germline assignment: CDR1 SGHRS and CDR2 YFSETQ. The CDR3 reads CASSLGSSYGYTF. The CDR3 coding sequence is TGCGCCAGCAGCTTAGGGTCGTCCTATGGCTACACCTTC.

By share, this clone counts as medium-sized. V gene TRBV27 combines with J gene TRBJ2-3, with a possible D match to TRBD1 (5 bases). Germline values: CDR1 MNHEY, CDR2 SMNVEV (reference sequence). Trimming took off 2 bases at V and 3 bases at J, with 15 bases between the two ends. The CDR3 length is 16 residues. CDR3 sequence reads: CASSLTTAGRTDTQYF. In DNA, the CDR3 is TGTGCCAGCAGTTTAACGACAGCCGGTCGGACAGATACGCAGTATTTT.

Sample share makes this clone medium-sized (0.01 to 0.1%). The chain is built from TRBV9 and TRBJ2-2, with D tentatively TRBD1 or TRBD2 (6 bases each). Germline values: CDR1 SGDLS, CDR2 YYNGEE. This CDR3 has 15 residues. Trimming removed 4 bases at V and 4 bases at J, with 14 bases between. CDR3 DNA: TGTGCCAGCAGCCTTAGGACGGGGGCCACCGGGGAGCTGTTTTTT. Its protein is CASSLRTGATGELFF.

This clone is labeled as medium-sized (0.01 to 0.1%). This sequence joins TRBV6-1 and TRBJ2-7, with 7 nucleotides matching TRBD2. Germline trimming cut 1 base from V and 0 bases from J; bases unmatched to any gene: 6. Germline lookup yields CDR1 MNHNS and CDR2 SASEGT. CDR3 size: 16 residues. The CDR3 here is CASSEGEGGPSYEQYF. In DNA form, the CDR3 reads TGTGCCAGCAGTGAAGGTGAGGGAGGGCCCTCCTACGAGCAGTACTTC.